The 17 T cell receptor beta chains below were found in one sample sequenced in a study of blood T cell repertoires in COVID-19. Profiling relied on immunoSEQ multiplex PCR, and the TCRdb table lists in-frame clones only, not all of them. Of fewer than 300,000 clones in the sample, roughly four fifths are singletons; the top ten hold 5%. Sample: PBMCs or T cells enriched from blood (not recorded which). The source is a man aged 40-49 years who had been exposed to COVID-19.

This clone was detected only once. The gene calls are TRBV3-1 (or the pseudogene TRBV3-2) and TRBJ2-5, with no clear D. This CDR3 is built from 13 residues. With 0 bases removed from V and 5 bases from J, the gap between germline ends came to 7 bases. CDR1 is LGHDT, CDR2 YNNKEL, per germline (reference sequence). As DNA, the CDR3 is TGTGCCAGCAGCCAAGATCTTTTGGAGACCCAGTACTTC. It codes for CASSQDLLETQYF.

The chain uses TRBV7-3 and TRBJ2-1; TRBD2 matches at 7 bases. Unmatched junction bases numbered 9, after V lost 8 bases and J lost 5 bases. Per the germline V gene, CDR1 is SGHTA and CDR2 is FQGTGA. The CDR3 is made up of 14 amino acids. CDR3 sequence (DNA): TGTGCCAGCTCGAGAGGCGGGAGTGACAATGAGCAGTTCTTC. Translation: CASSRGGSDNEQFF.

In this sample, this clone turned up a few times. The chain carries TRBV29-1 and TRBJ1-1; D gene uncertain. Trimming removed 5 bases from V and 5 bases from J, with 12 bases in between. The CDR3 is 12 residues long. The germline V gene encodes CDR1 SQVTM and CDR2 ANQGSEA. In DNA, the CDR3 is TGCAGCGTTCAGAGGGATGGGACTGAAGCTTTCTTT. Translating gives CSVQRDGTEAFF. The whole variable domain, filled in from reference TRBV29-1 and TRBJ1-1, reads SAVISQKPSRDICQRGTSLTIQCQVDSQVTMMFWYRQQPGQSLTLIATANQGSEATYESGFVIDKFPISRPNLTFSTLTVSNMSPEDSSIYLCSVQRDGTEAFFGQGTRLTVV.

Points on this clone: Other DNA sequences in this sample translate to the same CDR3. The genes are TRBV19 and TRBJ1-5, with D tentatively TRBD1 (6 bases). Per germline, CDR1 LNHDA and CDR2 SQIVND (reference sequence). V was clipped by 1 base and J by 1 base, with 8 bases between them. The CDR3 is 15 amino acids. The CDR3 sequence is CASSIGTASNQPQHF. For the CDR3, the DNA is TGTGCCAGTAGTATAGGGACAGCAAGCAATCAGCCCCAGCATTTT.

The V gene is TRBV6-5, the J gene TRBJ2-4; tentative D call: TRBD2 (5 bases). The V gene's germline CDR1 is MNHEY and CDR2 SVGAGI. This CDR3 is built from 11 residues. Trimming took off 8 bases at V and 9 bases at J, with 11 bases between the two ends. CDR3 in amino acids: CASQARGIQYF. The CDR3 DNA sequence: TGTGCCAGCCAGGCCCGGGGCATTCAGTACTTC.

The chain couples TRBV19 to TRBJ2-5, with D possibly TRBD1 on 8 matching bases. V dropped 6 bases and J dropped 3 bases, with 11 bases sitting between them. The CDR3 loop spans 13 amino acids. Per germline, CDR1 LNHDA and CDR2 SQIVND (reference sequence). The CDR3 reads CASRTGGEETQYF. CDR3 nucleotides: TGTGCCAGTAGAACAGGGGGGGAAGAGACCCAGTACTTC.

The rearrangement joins TRBV6-1 to TRBJ2-3, with TRBD1 as a possible D gene (7 bases). Per germline, CDR1 MNHNS and CDR2 SASEGT. CDR3 length: 15 amino acids. The ends were cut back, 1 base at V and 5 bases at J, with 13 bases in the middle. CDR3 sequence: CASSEGSGGQDTQYF. In DNA form, the CDR3 reads TGTGCCAGCAGTGAAGGGTCAGGGGGGCAAGATACGCAGTATTTT.

The chain links TRBV29-1 to TRBJ2-2; 9 bases are a match to TRBD1. J lost 7 bases, V lost 4 bases, and 10 bases had no gene match. This CDR3 is 15 amino acids long. CDR1 and CDR2 from the germline V gene are SQVTM and ANQGSEA. CDR3 in amino acids: CSVAGTGWVGGELFF. Written as DNA, the CDR3 is TGCAGCGTTGCGGGGACAGGGTGGGTCGGCGGGGAGCTGTTTTTT.

This chain connects TRBV30 to TRBJ2-7; 8 bases align to TRBD2. V shed 0 bases, J shed 4 bases, and the junction held 5 bases outside the gene matches. Per germline, CDR1 GTSNPN and CDR2 SVGIG (reference sequence). The CDR3 is made up of 14 amino acids. This CDR3 is CAWSVGLAKYEQYF. DNA for the CDR3: TGTGCCTGGAGTGTAGGACTAGCTAAGTACGAGCAGTACTTC.

V is TRBV30 and J is TRBJ1-3, with D perhaps TRBD1 (6 bases). The length of the CDR3 is 13 residues. Looked up from germline, CDR1 is GTSNPN and CDR2 is SVGIG (reference sequence). DNA for the CDR3: TGTGCTTGGGGGGGCCTTTCTGGAAACACCATATATTTT. As protein: CAWGGLSGNTIYF.

This chain links TRBV5-1 with TRBJ1-5; perhaps TRBD1 as D (5 bases). V shed 0 bases and J shed 1 base, with 5 bases lying between them. This CDR3 region has 14 residues. Germline assignment: CDR1 SGHRS and CDR2 YFSETQ. CDR3 amino acids: CASSLEGSNQPQHF. In DNA, the CDR3 is TGCGCCAGCAGCTTGGAGGGGAGCAATCAGCCCCAGCATTTT.

The V call is TRBV7-9, the J call TRBJ2-7; D may be TRBD2 (6 bases). V was cut by 1 base and J by 0 bases, with 19 bases left in between. The CDR3 is made up of 18 amino acids. Per germline, CDR1 SEHNR and CDR2 FQNEAQ (reference sequence). In DNA form, the CDR3 reads TGTGCCAGCAGCTTAGTTGGTGGGCGGAGGGGCCTCTCCTACGAGCAGTACTTC. This codes for CASSLVGGRRGLSYEQYF.

This chain links TRBV25-1 with TRBJ1-1, with 7 bases lining up with TRBD1. Trimming took 8 bases from V and 5 from J; bases not matched to a gene: 11. The CDR3 has 14 residues. Germline V lookup: CDR1 MGHDK, CDR2 SYGVNS. The CDR3 loop reads CASCGGGGLTEAFF. The DNA for the CDR3 is TGTGCCAGCTGTGGAGGAGGGGGCTTGACTGAAGCTTTCTTT.

This clone was counted only a few times. The chain is built from TRBV7-2 and TRBJ2-1, with 7 bases fitting TRBD2. V lost 2 bases, J lost 5 bases, and 3 bases stayed unmatched. Germline V gene sequence: CDR1 SGHTA, CDR2 FQGNSA. The CDR3 contains 14 residues. The CDR3: CASSLSGINNEQFF. The CDR3 DNA reads as TGTGCCAGCAGCTTAAGCGGGATAAACAATGAGCAGTTCTTC. Together with reference TRBV7-2 and TRBJ2-1, the CDR3 gives the full variable domain: GAGVSQSPSNKVTEKGKDVELRCDPISGHTALYWYRQSLGQGLEFLIYFQGNSAPDKSGLPSDRFSAERTGGSVSTLTIQRTQQEDSAVYLCASSLSGINNEQFFGPGTRLTVL.

The genes are TRBV29-1 and TRBJ2-7, with 11 bases lining up with TRBD1. Trimming at V came to 0 bases and at J to 6 bases, leaving 1 base not matched to a gene. This CDR3 contains 13 residues. Germline V gene sequence: CDR1 SQVTM, CDR2 ANQGSEA. The CDR3 DNA reads TGCAGCGTTGAAGAGGACAGGGGGCTCGAGCAGTACTTC. The encoded protein is CSVEEDRGLEQYF.

The genes are TRBV30 and TRBJ2-1; 11 bases are a match to TRBD1. V was pared by 1 base and J by 1 base, with 6 bases of the junction left unmatched. In germline, CDR1 is GTSNPN, CDR2 SVGIG (reference sequence). This CDR3 comprises 17 residues. CDR3 amino acids: CAWSGPGQGASYNEQFF. The CDR3 DNA follows: TGTGCCTGGAGTGGTCCCGGACAGGGGGCTTCCTACAATGAGCAGTTCTTC. Complete variable domain (other parts from reference TRBV30 and TRBJ2-1): SQTIHQWPATLVQPVGSPLSLECTVEGTSNPNLYWYRQAAGRGLQLLFYSVGIGQISSEVPQNLSASRPQDRQFILSSKKLLLSDSGFYLCAWSGPGQGASYNEQFFGPGTRLTVL.

This clone was picked up a small number of times. DNA of the CDR3: TGTGCCAGCAGCTCCCGGACTAGCGGAACAAATGAGCAGTTCTTC. It encodes CASSSRTSGTNEQFF. The V and J genes are TRBV11-2 and TRBJ2-1; TRBD2 aligns across 10 bases. This CDR3 region has 15 residues. CDR1 SGHAT and CDR2 FQNNGV come from the germline V gene. V lost 4 bases to trimming and J lost 7 bases; unmatched junction nucleotides: 7.